A single sample is the source of the 7 T cell receptor beta chains below, sequenced in a study of siplizumab effects on memory and regulatory T cells. Repertoires were generated with immunoSEQ multiplex PCR, while TCRdb's copy carries only in-frame clones and drops some. The sample consists of over 85,000 clones, around nine tenths of them appearing once. The specimen was CD4+ T cells sorted from blood. The source is a human donor in good health.

The chain combines TRBV27 with TRBJ1-3; D unresolved. The germline V gene has CDR1 MNHEY and CDR2 SMNVEV (reference sequence). Trimming took 6 bases from V and 0 from J, leaving 12 bases between them. CDR3 size: 15 residues. CDR3 sequence: CASSLSLVSGNTIYF. The CDR3 coding sequence is TGTGCCAGCAGCCTCAGTCTGGTCTCTGGAAACACCATATATTTT.

CDR3: CAWREGSGALNTGELFF. The CDR3 coding sequence is TGTGCCTGGAGAGAGGGCAGCGGAGCCTTGAACACCGGGGAGCTGTTTTTT. V usage is TRBV30 and J usage is TRBJ2-2; D might be TRBD2 (5 bases). This CDR3 has 17 residues. The V end was cut by 3 bases, the J end by 1 base, with 18 bases between. Looked up from germline, CDR1 is GTSNPN and CDR2 is SVGIG (reference sequence).

The J gene is TRBJ1-5, the V gene TRBV6-1; D ambiguous. Per the germline V gene, CDR1 is MNHNS and CDR2 is SASEGT. This CDR3 comprises 12 residues. V was shortened by 1 base and J by 7 bases, with 5 bases between the two germline ends. The CDR3, as DNA: TGTGCCAGCAGTGAAGATCTACAGCCCCAGCATTTT. Protein sequence: CASSEDLQPQHF.

The V call is TRBV7-3, the J call TRBJ2-1; 9 bases are shared with TRBD2. This CDR3 is built from 14 residues. V trimming: 1 base; J trimming: 9 bases; junction bases outside the gene matches: 4. Germline V gene lookup returns CDR1 SGHTA and CDR2 FQGTGA. Here the CDR3 DNA reads TGTGCCAGCAGCTTAATTGGCGGGAGGGCTGAGCAGTTCTTC. It encodes CASSLIGGRAEQFF.

The chain carries TRBV5-1 and TRBJ2-5; D gene uncertain. Germline V gene data show CDR1 as SGHRS and CDR2 as YFSETQ. This CDR3 region has 15 residues. V lost 9 bases and J 2 bases, leaving 20 bases between the germline ends. CDR3 sequence (DNA): TGCGCCATCCGCAGGACCGGTATTGGGCAAGAGACCCAGTACTTC. Translated, it gives CAIRRTGIGQETQYF.

The V call is TRBV6-5, the J call TRBJ2-7; 7 bases are a match to TRBD1. The CDR3 spans 16 residues. Germline V CDR1 and CDR2: MNHEY, SVGAGI. J lost 2 bases, V lost 0 bases, and 7 bases had no gene match. CDR3 sequence (DNA): TGTGCCAGCAGTTACTCGAATGGTGGACAGGCCTACGAGCAGTACTTC. Its translation is CASSYSNGGQAYEQYF.

The J gene is TRBJ2-1, the V gene TRBV11-1, with 7 bases lining up with TRBD2. The CDR3 contains 16 residues. With 3 bases clipped from V and 4 bases from J, the junction kept 9 bases outside the gene matches. Germline CDR1 and CDR2: SGHAT and FQDESV (reference sequence). CDR3 residues: CASSFRASGFYNEQFF. The CDR3 bases are TGTGCCAGCAGCTTCAGAGCTAGCGGCTTTTACAATGAGCAGTTCTTC.